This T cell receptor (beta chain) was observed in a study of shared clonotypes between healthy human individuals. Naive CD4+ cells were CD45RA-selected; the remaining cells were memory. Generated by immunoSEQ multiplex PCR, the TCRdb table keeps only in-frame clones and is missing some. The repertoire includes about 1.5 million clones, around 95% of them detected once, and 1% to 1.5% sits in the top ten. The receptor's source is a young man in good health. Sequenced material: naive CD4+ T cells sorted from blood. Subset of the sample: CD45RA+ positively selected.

The CDR3 spells CASSQDPLGTPGTDTQYF. The CDR3 DNA is TGCGCCAGCAGCCAAGACCCCTTAGGCACTCCAGGCACAGATACGCAGTATTTT. V and J are TRBV4-1 and TRBJ2-3; D is undetermined. CDR1 MGHRA and CDR2 YSYEKL come from the germline V gene. The CDR3 spans 18 residues. Trimming left V 0 bases short and J 1 base short, with 17 bases between.